This T cell receptor beta chain was captured by sequencing in a study of shared clonotypes between healthy human individuals. Turning to the study itself: A couple of women and three men aged 18 to 49 made up the donors.

Per germline, CDR1 SGHRS and CDR2 YFSETQ. CDR3 length equals 12 residues. Trimming took 5 bases from V and 6 from J; bases not matched to a gene: 2. On this clone: No antigen is known for it.

The data were produced by immunoSEQ multiplex PCR, yet TCRdb's version contains in-frame clones alone and is incomplete. The table has approximately 1.4 million clones, 95% to 99% seen once; the top ten hold 0.4% to 0.45%. Study findings and constraints: Across a handful of donors, naive CD4 shared roughly 5%, naive CD8 more than 3%, memory CD4 2% to 2.5%, memory CD8 about 0.4%. The diversity represented, both genetic and in exposure history, was limited by few donors. Incomplete sequencing of sorted subsets was indicated by rarefaction despite large depth.

The gene calls are TRBV5-1 and TRBJ2-7; 10 bases are shared with TRBD1. The sequenced sample was naive CD4+ T cells sorted from blood. Subset here: CD45RA+ positively selected. The receptor comes from a man aged 30 to 45 in good health. The CDR3 region is CASSGQGGEQYF. In nucleotides, the CDR3 is TGCGCCAGCAGTGGACAGGGGGGCGAGCAGTACTTC.